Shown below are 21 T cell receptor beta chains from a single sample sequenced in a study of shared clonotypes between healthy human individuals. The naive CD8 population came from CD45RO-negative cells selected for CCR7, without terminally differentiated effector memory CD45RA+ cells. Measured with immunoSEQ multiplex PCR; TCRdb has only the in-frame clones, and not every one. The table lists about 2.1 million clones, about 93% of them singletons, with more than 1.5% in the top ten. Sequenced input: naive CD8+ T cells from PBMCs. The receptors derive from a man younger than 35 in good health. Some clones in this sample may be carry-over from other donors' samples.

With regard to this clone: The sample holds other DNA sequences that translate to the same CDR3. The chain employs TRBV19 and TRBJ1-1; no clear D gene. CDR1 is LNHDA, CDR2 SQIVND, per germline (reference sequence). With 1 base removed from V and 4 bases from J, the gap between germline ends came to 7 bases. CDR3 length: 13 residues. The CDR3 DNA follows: TGTGCCAGTAGTATAGCAGGCTTCACTGAAGCTTTCTTT. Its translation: CASSIAGFTEAFF. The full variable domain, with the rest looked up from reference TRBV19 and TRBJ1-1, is DGGITQSPKYLFRKEGQNVTLSCEQNLNHDAMYWYRQDPGQGLRLIYYSQIVNDFQKGDIAEGYSVSREKKESFPLTVTSAQKNPTAFYLCASSIAGFTEAFFGQGTRLTVV.

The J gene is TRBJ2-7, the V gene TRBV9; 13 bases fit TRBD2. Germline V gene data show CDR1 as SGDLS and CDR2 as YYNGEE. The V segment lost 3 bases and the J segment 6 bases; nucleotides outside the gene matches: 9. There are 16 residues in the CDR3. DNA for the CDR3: TGTGCCAGCAGCGCCCACGGACTAGCGGGAGTCTCCGAGCAGTACTTC. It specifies CASSAHGLAGVSEQYF. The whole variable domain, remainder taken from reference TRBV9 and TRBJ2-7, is DSGVTQTPKHLITATGQRVTLRCSPRSGDLSVYWYQQSLDQGLQFLIQYYNGEERAKGNILERFSAQQFPDLHSELNLSSLELGDSALYFCASSAHGLAGVSEQYFGPGTRLTVT.

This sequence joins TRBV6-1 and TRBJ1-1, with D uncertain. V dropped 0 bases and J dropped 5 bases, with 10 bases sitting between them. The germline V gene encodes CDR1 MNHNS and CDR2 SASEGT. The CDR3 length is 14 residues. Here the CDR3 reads CASSEASGWTEAFF. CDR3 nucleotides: TGTGCCAGCAGTGAAGCCTCGGGGTGGACTGAAGCTTTCTTT.

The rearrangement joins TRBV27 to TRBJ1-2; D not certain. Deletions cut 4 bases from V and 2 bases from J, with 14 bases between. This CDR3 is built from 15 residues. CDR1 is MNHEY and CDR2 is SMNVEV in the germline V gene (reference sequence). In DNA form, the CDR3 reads TGTGCCAGCAGTTGGGGATTAGGAGGAAACTATGGCTACACCTTC. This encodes CASSWGLGGNYGYTF.

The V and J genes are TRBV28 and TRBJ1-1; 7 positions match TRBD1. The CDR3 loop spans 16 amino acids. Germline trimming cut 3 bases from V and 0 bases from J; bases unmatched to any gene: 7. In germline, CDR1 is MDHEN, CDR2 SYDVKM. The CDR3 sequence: CASSLQGGEMNTEAFF. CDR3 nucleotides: TGTGCCAGCAGTTTGCAGGGGGGAGAGATGAACACTGAAGCTTTCTTT.

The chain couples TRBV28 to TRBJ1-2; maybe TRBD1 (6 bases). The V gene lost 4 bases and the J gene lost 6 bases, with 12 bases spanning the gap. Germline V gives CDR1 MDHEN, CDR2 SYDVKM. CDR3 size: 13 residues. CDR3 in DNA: TGTGCCAGCAGTTGGGGGCCGATCAATGGCTACACCTTC. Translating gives CASSWGPINGYTF.

The CDR3 nucleotides are TGTGCCAGCAGTGGACAGGCGAACACTGAAGCTTTCTTT. Amino acids: CASSGQANTEAFF. The chain employs TRBV28 and TRBJ1-1, with 7 bases that match TRBD1. The germline gives CDR1 MDHEN, CDR2 SYDVKM. V shed 5 bases and J 1 base; nucleotides not matched to a gene: 1. CDR3 length: 13 amino acids.

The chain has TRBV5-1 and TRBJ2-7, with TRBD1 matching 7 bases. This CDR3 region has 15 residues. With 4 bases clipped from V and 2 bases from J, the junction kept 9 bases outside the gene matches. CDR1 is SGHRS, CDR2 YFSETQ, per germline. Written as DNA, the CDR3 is TGCGCCAGCAGCCCCCCGACAGGGAAACCCTACGAGCAGTACTTC. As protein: CASSPPTGKPYEQYF.

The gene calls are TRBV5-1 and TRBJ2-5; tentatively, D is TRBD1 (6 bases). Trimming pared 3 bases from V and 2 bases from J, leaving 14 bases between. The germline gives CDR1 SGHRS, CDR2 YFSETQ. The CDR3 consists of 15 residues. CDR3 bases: TGCGCCAGCAGCTGGCAGGGACAACCACAAGAGACCCAGTACTTC. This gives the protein CASSWQGQPQETQYF.

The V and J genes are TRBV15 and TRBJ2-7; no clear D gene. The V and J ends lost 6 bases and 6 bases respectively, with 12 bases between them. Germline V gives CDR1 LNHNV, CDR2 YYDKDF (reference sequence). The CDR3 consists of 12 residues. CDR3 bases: TGTGCCACCAGGGGTAGTCTGGCCGAGCAGTACTTC. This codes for CATRGSLAEQYF.

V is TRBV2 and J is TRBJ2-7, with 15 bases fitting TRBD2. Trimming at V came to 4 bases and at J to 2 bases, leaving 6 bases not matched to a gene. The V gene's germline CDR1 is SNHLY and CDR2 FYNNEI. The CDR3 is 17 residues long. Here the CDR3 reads CASSGPRTSGRAYEQYF. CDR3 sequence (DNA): TGTGCCAGCAGTGGACCTAGGACTAGCGGGAGGGCCTACGAGCAGTACTTC.

This CDR3 reads CASSLTGQGPNYGYTF. CDR3 in DNA: TGTGCCAGCAGCCTAACTGGGCAGGGGCCTAACTATGGCTACACCTTC. This sequence joins TRBV5-8 and TRBJ1-2, with a tentative D call TRBD1 (6 bases). With 4 bases removed from V and 0 bases from J, the gap between germline ends came to 16 bases. Germline assignment: CDR1 SGHTS and CDR2 YDEGEE. The CDR3 extends over 16 amino acids.

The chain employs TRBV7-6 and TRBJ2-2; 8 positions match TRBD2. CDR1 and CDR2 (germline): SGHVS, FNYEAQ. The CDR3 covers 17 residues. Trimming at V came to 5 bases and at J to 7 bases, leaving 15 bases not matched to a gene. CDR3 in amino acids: CASSLGGTRHGGGELFF. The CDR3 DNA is TGTGCCAGCAGCCTTGGAGGGACTAGACATGGCGGCGGGGAGCTGTTTTTT.

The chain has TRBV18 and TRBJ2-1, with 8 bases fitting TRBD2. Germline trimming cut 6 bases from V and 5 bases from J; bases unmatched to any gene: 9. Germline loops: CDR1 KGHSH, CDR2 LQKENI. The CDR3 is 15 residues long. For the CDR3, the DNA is TGTGCCAGCTCTACCGGGACTAGGGAGAACAATGAGCAGTTCTTC. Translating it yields CASSTGTRENNEQFF.

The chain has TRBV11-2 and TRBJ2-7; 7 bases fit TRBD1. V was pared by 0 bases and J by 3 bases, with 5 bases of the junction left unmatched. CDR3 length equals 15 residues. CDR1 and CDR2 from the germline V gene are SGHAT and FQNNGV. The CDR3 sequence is CASSLDPDRVYEQYF. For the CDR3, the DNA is TGTGCCAGCAGCTTAGATCCCGACAGGGTCTACGAGCAGTACTTC.

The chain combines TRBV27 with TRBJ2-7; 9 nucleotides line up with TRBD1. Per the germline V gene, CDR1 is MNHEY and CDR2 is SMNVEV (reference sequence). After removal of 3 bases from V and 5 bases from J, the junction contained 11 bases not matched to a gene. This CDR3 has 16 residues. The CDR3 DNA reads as TGTGCCAGCAGTTTTCGCTGGACAGGGGAATTCAACGAGCAGTACTTC. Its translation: CASSFRWTGEFNEQYF.

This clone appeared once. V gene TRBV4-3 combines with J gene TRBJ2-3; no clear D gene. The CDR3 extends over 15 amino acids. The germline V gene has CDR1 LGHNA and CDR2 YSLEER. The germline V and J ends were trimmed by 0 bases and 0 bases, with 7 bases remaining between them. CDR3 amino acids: CASSQESGSTDTQYF. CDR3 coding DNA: TGCGCCAGCAGCCAAGAATCAGGAAGCACAGATACGCAGTATTTT.

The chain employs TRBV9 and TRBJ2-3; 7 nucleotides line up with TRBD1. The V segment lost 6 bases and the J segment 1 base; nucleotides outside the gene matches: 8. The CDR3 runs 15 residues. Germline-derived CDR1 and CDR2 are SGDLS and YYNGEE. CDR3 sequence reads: CASTSGGSGTDTQYF. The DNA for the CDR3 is TGTGCCAGCACCTCAGGGGGTTCGGGCACAGATACGCAGTATTTT.

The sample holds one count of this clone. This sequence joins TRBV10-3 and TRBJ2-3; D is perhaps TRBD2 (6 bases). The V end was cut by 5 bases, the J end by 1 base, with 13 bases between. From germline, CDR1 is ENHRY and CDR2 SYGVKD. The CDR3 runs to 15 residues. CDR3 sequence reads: CAISFGLSGTDTQYF. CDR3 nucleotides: TGTGCCATCAGTTTTGGACTAAGCGGCACAGATACGCAGTATTTT.

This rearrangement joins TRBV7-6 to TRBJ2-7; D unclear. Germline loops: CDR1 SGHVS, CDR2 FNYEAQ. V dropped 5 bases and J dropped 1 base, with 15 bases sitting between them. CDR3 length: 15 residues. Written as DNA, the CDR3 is TGTGCCAGCAGCCACGGGCTCCCACCGTCCTACGAGCAGTACTTC. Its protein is CASSHGLPPSYEQYF.

CDR3 nucleotide sequence: TGTGCCAGCAGCGAGAGCGGGAGGGCATTTCCCGGGGAGCTGTTTTTT. It specifies CASSESGRAFPGELFF. The rearrangement uses TRBV9 and TRBJ2-2; 10 nucleotides agree with TRBD2. The CDR3 length is 16 residues. Germline loops: CDR1 SGDLS, CDR2 YYNGEE. After removal of 3 bases from V and 6 bases from J, the junction contained 8 bases not matched to a gene.